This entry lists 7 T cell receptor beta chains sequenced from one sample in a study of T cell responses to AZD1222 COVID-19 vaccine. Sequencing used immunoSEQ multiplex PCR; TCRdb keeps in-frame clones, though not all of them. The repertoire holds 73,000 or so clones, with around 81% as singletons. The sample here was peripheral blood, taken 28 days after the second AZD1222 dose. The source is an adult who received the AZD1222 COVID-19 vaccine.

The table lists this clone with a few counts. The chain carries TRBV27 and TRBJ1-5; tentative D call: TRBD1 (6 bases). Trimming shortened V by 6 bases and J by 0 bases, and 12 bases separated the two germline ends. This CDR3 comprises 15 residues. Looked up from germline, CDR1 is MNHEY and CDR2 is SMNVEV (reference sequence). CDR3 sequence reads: CASRPGQHSNQPQHF. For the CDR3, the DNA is TGTGCCAGCAGGCCGGGACAACATAGCAATCAGCCCCAGCATTTT.

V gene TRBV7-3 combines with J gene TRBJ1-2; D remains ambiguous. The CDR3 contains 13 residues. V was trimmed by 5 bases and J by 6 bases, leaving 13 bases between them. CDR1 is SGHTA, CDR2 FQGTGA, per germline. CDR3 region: CASSPTNIDGYTF. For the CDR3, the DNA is TGTGCCAGCAGCCCCACAAACATCGATGGCTACACCTTC. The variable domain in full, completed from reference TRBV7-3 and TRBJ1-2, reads GAGVSQTPSNKVTEKGKYVELRCDPISGHTALYWYRQSLGQGPEFLIYFQGTGAADDSGLPNDRFFAVRPEGSVSTLKIQRTERGDSAVYLCASSPTNIDGYTFGSGTRLTVV.

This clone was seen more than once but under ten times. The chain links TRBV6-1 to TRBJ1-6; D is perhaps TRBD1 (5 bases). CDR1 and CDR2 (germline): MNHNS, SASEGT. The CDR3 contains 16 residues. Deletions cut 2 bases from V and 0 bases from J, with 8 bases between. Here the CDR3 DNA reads TGTGCCAGCAGTGAATGGGGGATCTCCTATAATTCACCCCTCCACTTT. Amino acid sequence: CASSEWGISYNSPLHF.

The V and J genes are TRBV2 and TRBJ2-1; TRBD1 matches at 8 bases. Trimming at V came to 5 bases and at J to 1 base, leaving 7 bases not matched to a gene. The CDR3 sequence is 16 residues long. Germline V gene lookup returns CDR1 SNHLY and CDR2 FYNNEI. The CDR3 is CASSPGTGRSYNEQFF. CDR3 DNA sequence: TGTGCCAGCAGTCCTGGGACAGGCAGATCCTACAATGAGCAGTTCTTC.

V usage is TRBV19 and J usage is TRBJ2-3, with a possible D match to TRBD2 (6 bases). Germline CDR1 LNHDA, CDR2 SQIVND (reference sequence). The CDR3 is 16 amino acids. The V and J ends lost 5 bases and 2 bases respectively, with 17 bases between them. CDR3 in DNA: TGTGCCAGTAGTTTATCGGGACTCCTAGTCACAGATACGCAGTATTTT. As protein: CASSLSGLLVTDTQYF.

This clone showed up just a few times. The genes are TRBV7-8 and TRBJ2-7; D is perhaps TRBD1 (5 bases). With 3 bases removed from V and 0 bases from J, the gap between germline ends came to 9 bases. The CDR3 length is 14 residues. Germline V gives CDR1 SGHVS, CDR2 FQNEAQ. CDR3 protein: CASSFRGSSYEQYF. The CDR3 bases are TGTGCCAGCAGCTTTAGGGGCAGCTCCTACGAGCAGTACTTC.

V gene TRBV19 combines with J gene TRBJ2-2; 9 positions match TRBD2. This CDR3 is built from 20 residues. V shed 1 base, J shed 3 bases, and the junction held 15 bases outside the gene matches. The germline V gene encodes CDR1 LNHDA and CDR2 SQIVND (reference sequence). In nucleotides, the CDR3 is TGTGCCAGTAGTATAGGGCGGGAGGGCCATGATGGTTTTGACACCGGGGAGCTGTTTTTT. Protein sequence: CASSIGREGHDGFDTGELFF.